The 21 T cell receptor beta chains presented below share a single source sample, sequenced in a study of T cell clones after liver transplantation. Here immunoSEQ multiplex PCR was the method, and the copy in TCRdb shows in-frame clones only, minus some. The data contain 70,000 to 80,000 clones, more than 90% of them singletons. Source: CD4+ T cells from blood, taken before liver transplant. These receptors were obtained from a human donor who received a liver transplant.

The rearrangement joins TRBV15 to TRBJ1-1; D gene ambiguous. The CDR3 is 12 amino acids. CDR1 and CDR2 (germline): LNHNV, YYDKDF (reference sequence). Between the trimmed V and J ends, which lost 0 bases and 11 bases, there was a span of 10 bases. Written as DNA, the CDR3 is TGTGCCACCAGCAGAGAGACGGGTGGGGCTTTCTTT. It specifies CATSRETGGAFF.

The CDR3 region has the DNA TGTGCCACTGGAGACAGGGCACACGAGCAGTACTTC. Its protein product is CATGDRAHEQYF. The J gene is TRBJ2-7, the V gene TRBV10-3; 7 bases line up with TRBD1. The trim removed 10 bases at V and 5 bases at J, leaving 8 bases unmatched. This CDR3 is built from 12 residues. Germline assignment: CDR1 ENHRY and CDR2 SYGVKD.

The table lists this clone with a count of one. The V and J genes are TRBV15 and TRBJ2-5; 8 nucleotides align to TRBD1. Germline V gene lookup returns CDR1 LNHNV and CDR2 YYDKDF (reference sequence). The ends lost 5 bases at V and 1 base at J; junction bases unmatched: 3. The CDR3 is made up of 14 amino acids. As DNA, the CDR3 is TGTGCCACCAGCCTTGACAGGGGCCAAGAGACCCAGTACTTC. Amino acids: CATSLDRGQETQYF.

J is TRBJ1-1 and V is TRBV6-6; D ambiguous. The CDR3 is 13 residues long. Trimming took off 8 bases at V and 0 bases at J, with 10 bases between the two ends. Germline loops: CDR1 MNHNY, CDR2 SVGAGI (reference sequence). CDR3 in DNA: TGTGCCAGCTCTGGCGGTATGAACACTGAAGCTTTCTTT. Translated: CASSGGMNTEAFF.

The chain links TRBV19 to TRBJ2-5; the match to TRBD2 covers 7 bases. Germline values: CDR1 LNHDA, CDR2 SQIVND (reference sequence). V shed 2 bases and J 4 bases; nucleotides not matched to a gene: 7. The CDR3 sequence is 15 residues long. The CDR3 DNA follows: TGTGCCAGTAGTATACTCGGAACGGGAGGAGAGACCCAGTACTTC. Translation: CASSILGTGGETQYF.

The chain has TRBV4-2 and TRBJ2-1; TRBD2 matches 8 bases. CDR1 is LGHNA, CDR2 YNFKEQ, per germline. CDR3 length: 15 amino acids. V lost 4 bases, J lost 7 bases, and 9 bases stayed unmatched. The CDR3: CASSPREGEWNEQFF. The CDR3 DNA follows: TGTGCCAGCAGCCCCCGGGAGGGCGAATGGAATGAGCAGTTCTTC.

The genes are TRBV7-2 and TRBJ2-1; 14 positions agree with TRBD2. Germline lookup yields CDR1 SGHTA and CDR2 FQGNSA. The CDR3 totals 18 residues. Trimming took 5 bases from V and 3 from J; bases not matched to a gene: 9. CDR3 coding DNA: TGTGCCAGCAGCGCAGGACTAGCGGGAGGTGGATTCTACAATGAGCAGTTCTTC. The encoded protein is CASSAGLAGGGFYNEQFF.

The chain recombines TRBV5-8 with TRBJ2-3; a possible D gene is TRBD2 (6 bases). The CDR3 spans 14 residues. The germline V gene has CDR1 SGHTS and CDR2 YDEGEE. V lost 1 base and J lost 2, with 8 bases in between. The DNA of the CDR3 is TGTGCCAGCAGCTTGTGGGAGGCCACAGATACGCAGTATTTT. It yields the protein CASSLWEATDTQYF.

This clone was observed a handful of times. The chain combines TRBV11-3 with TRBJ2-6, with D perhaps matching TRBD2 (5 bases). This CDR3 has 15 amino acids. The ends were cut back, 3 bases at V and 0 bases at J, with 6 bases in the middle. Germline V lookup: CDR1 SGHNT, CDR2 YENEEA. The DNA for the CDR3 is TGTGCCAGCAGCTTCGGGATCTCTGGGGCCAACGTCCTGACTTTC. Translated: CASSFGISGANVLTF.

This rearrangement joins TRBV5-1 to TRBJ2-2; D is ambiguous. Germline CDR1 and CDR2: SGHRS and YFSETQ. V was clipped by 7 bases and J by 4 bases, with 11 bases between them. The CDR3 is 13 amino acids. In DNA, the CDR3 is TGCGCCAGCCAGGACGGTAGCACCGGGGAGCTGTTTTTT. It yields the protein CASQDGSTGELFF.

The V call is TRBV7-3, the J call TRBJ2-1; D is perhaps TRBD2 (6 bases). The germline gives CDR1 SGHTA, CDR2 FQGTGA. The ends were cut back, 4 bases at V and 9 bases at J, with 19 bases in the middle. The CDR3 runs to 15 residues. The CDR3 protein is CASSSARTGAAEQFF. CDR3 DNA: TGTGCCAGCAGCTCCGCTAGGACGGGAGCGGCTGAGCAGTTCTTC.

This clone was detected a few times. The chain combines TRBV7-3 with TRBJ1-1, with D perhaps TRBD1 (6 bases). V was cut by 2 bases and J by 4 bases, with 11 bases left in between. The CDR3 is 14 amino acids. Germline lookup yields CDR1 SGHTA and CDR2 FQGTGA. The CDR3 nucleotides are TGTGCCAGCAGCTTAGACAGGTCGAGCACTGAAGCTTTCTTT. Translated: CASSLDRSSTEAFF.

The gene calls are TRBV4-3 and TRBJ1-3; weak D call: TRBD1 (5 bases). Germline CDR1 is LGHNA and CDR2 is YSLEER. This CDR3 is built from 15 residues. Deletions cut 3 bases from V and 0 bases from J, with 9 bases between. CDR3 sequence reads: CASSHLGPSGNTIYF. CDR3 in DNA: TGCGCCAGCAGCCACCTGGGACCCTCTGGAAACACCATATATTTT.

This chain uses TRBV5-1 with TRBJ2-7; TRBD1 agrees at 9 bases. V was clipped by 2 bases and J by 0 bases; unmatched bases: 9. The CDR3 spans 17 residues. Germline V CDR1 and CDR2: SGHRS, YFSETQ. CDR3 in amino acids: CASSLGPTGGFSYEQYF. For the CDR3, the DNA is TGCGCCAGCAGCTTAGGACCCACAGGGGGCTTCTCCTACGAGCAGTACTTC.

The J gene is TRBJ2-7, the V gene TRBV7-2; D is ambiguous. In germline, CDR1 is SGHTA, CDR2 FQGNSA. Trimming pared 0 bases from V and 2 bases from J, leaving 11 bases between. CDR3 length: 15 residues. CDR3 sequence: CASSLAALGAYEQYF. The CDR3, as DNA: TGTGCCAGCAGCTTAGCGGCCCTTGGGGCCTACGAGCAGTACTTC.

The chain carries TRBV27 and TRBJ2-2; perhaps TRBD2 as D (5 bases). Trimming pared 3 bases from V and 5 bases from J, leaving 10 bases between. The CDR3 spans 14 residues. Germline CDR1 reads MNHEY; CDR2 reads SMNVEV (reference sequence). The CDR3 spells CASSFTRGTGELFF. In DNA form, the CDR3 reads TGTGCCAGCAGTTTTACTAGAGGGACCGGGGAGCTGTTTTTT.

The J gene is TRBJ2-1, the V gene TRBV6-1, with D possibly TRBD2 on 6 matching bases. Germline V gene lookup returns CDR1 MNHNS and CDR2 SASEGT. Deletions cut 4 bases from V and 5 bases from J, with 12 bases between. The CDR3 extends over 14 amino acids. The CDR3 region is CASSASGFNNEQFF. The CDR3 coding sequence is TGTGCCAGCAGTGCCAGCGGGTTTAACAATGAGCAGTTCTTC.

V is TRBV7-2 and J is TRBJ2-2; TRBD2 matches 8 bases. CDR1 is SGHTA and CDR2 is FQGNSA in the germline V gene. The length of the CDR3 is 16 residues. With 4 bases clipped from V and 0 bases from J, the junction kept 4 bases outside the gene matches. For the CDR3, the DNA is TGTGCCAGCAGCTCCATAGCGGGATCGAACACCGGGGAGCTGTTTTTT. Translated: CASSSIAGSNTGELFF.

The rearrangement uses TRBV7-9 and TRBJ2-5; the D is unclear. V gave up 5 bases and J gave up 1 base, with 5 bases separating them. Germline V gene sequence: CDR1 SEHNR, CDR2 FQNEAQ (reference sequence). The CDR3 covers 12 residues. The CDR3 DNA follows: TGTGCCAGCAGCCCCCTCCAAGAGACCCAGTACTTC. Translation gives CASSPLQETQYF.

The chain has TRBV9 and TRBJ2-1; D is possibly TRBD1 (6 bases). V was pared by 0 bases and J by 4 bases, with 11 bases between. Per the germline V gene, CDR1 is SGDLS and CDR2 is YYNGEE. This CDR3 is built from 15 residues. CDR3 region: CASSVGDTLYNEQFF. CDR3 nucleotides: TGTGCCAGCAGCGTAGGGGACACACTTTACAATGAGCAGTTCTTC.

The rearrangement joins TRBV2 to TRBJ2-7; TRBD2 is a possible D gene (6 bases). Germline V CDR1 and CDR2: SNHLY, FYNNEI. V was trimmed by 8 bases and J by 6 bases, leaving 20 bases between them. There are 14 residues in the CDR3. DNA of the CDR3: TGTGCCAGCGGAAGCCGGGACTCTATCGGCGAGCAGTACTTC. It encodes CASGSRDSIGEQYF.